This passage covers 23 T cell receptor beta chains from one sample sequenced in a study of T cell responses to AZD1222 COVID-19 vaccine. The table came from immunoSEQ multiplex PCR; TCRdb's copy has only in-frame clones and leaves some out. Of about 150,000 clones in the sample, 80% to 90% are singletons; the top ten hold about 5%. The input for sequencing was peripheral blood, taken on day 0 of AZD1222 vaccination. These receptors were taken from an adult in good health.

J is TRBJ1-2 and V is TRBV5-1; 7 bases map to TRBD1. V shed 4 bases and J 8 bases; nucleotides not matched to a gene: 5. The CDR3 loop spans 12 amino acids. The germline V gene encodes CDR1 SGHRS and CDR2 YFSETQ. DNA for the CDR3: TGCGCCAGCAGCGAGGGGGCTTTAGGCTACACCTTC. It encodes CASSEGALGYTF.

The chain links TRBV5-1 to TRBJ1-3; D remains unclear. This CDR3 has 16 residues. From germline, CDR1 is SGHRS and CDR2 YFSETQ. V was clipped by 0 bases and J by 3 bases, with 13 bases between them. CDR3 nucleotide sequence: TGCGCCAGCAGCTTGGATGTAGGGCCCCTTGGAAACACCATATATTTT. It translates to CASSLDVGPLGNTIYF.

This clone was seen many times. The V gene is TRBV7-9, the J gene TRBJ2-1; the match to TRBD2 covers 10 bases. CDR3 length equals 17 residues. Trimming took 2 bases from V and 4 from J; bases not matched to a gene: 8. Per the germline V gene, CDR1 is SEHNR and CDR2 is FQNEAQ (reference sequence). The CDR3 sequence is CASSLPIAGGSYNEQFF. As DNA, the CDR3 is TGTGCCAGCAGCTTACCCATAGCGGGAGGATCTTACAATGAGCAGTTCTTC.

CDR3 in amino acids: CASSFRDRGGNQPQHF. The CDR3, as DNA: TGTGCCAGCAGTTTCCGGGACAGGGGCGGCAATCAGCCCCAGCATTTT. V usage is TRBV28 and J usage is TRBJ1-5, with TRBD1 matching over 10 bases. The CDR3 is 16 residues long. Germline CDR1 and CDR2: MDHEN and SYDVKM. Trimming took 3 bases from V and 2 from J; bases not matched to a gene: 4.

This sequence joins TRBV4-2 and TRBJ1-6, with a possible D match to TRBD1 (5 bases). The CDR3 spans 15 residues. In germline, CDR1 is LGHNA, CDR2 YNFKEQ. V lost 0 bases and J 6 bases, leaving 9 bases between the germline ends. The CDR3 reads CASSQESGGNSPLHF. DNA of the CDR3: TGTGCCAGCAGCCAAGAGTCTGGGGGTAATTCACCCCTCCACTTT.

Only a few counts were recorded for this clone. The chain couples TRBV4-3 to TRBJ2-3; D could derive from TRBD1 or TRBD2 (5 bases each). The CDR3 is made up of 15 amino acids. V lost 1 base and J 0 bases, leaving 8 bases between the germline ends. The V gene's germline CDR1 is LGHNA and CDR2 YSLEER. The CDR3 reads CASSQGGISTDTQYF. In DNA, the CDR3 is TGCGCCAGCAGCCAAGGGGGGATTAGCACAGATACGCAGTATTTT.

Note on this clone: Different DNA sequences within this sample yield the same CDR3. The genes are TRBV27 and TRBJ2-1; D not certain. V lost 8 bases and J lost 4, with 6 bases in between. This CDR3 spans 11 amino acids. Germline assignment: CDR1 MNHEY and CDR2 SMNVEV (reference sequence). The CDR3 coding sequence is TGTGCCAGCTCGTTTTACAATGAGCAGTTCTTC. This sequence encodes CASSFYNEQFF.

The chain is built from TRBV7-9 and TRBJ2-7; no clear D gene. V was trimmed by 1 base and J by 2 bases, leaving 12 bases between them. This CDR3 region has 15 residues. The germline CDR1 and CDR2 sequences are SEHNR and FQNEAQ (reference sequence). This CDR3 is CASSLGQENTYEQYF. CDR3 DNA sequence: TGTGCCAGCAGCTTAGGGCAGGAGAATACCTACGAGCAGTACTTC.

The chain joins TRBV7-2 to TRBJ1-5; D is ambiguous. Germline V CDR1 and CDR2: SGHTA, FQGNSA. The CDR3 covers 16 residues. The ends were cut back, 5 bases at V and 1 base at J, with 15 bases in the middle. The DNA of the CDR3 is TGTGCCAGCAGCATGGGAAGCTATCGCAGCAATCAGCCCCAGCATTTT. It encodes CASSMGSYRSNQPQHF.

The CDR3 DNA sequence: TGTGCCAGCAGCTTAGCGCTACGGCGGAGTGGCTTATATTTT. This gives the protein CASSLALRRSGLYF. V gene TRBV7-2 combines with J gene TRBJ1-3; D not resolved. Trimming took 0 bases from V and 14 from J, leaving 17 bases between them. The germline CDR1 and CDR2 sequences are SGHTA and FQGNSA. The CDR3 totals 14 residues.

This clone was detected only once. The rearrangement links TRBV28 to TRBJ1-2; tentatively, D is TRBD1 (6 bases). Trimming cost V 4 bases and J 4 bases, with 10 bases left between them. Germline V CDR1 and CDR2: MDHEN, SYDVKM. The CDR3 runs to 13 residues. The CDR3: CASSWDNSYGYTF. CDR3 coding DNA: TGTGCCAGCAGTTGGGACAACAGCTATGGCTACACCTTC.

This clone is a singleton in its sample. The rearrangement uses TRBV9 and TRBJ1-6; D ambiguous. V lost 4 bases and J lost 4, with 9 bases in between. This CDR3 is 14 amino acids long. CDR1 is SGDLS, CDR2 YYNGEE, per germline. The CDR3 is CASSPRLYNSPLHF. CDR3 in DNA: TGTGCCAGCAGCCCCCGGCTATATAATTCACCCCTCCACTTT.

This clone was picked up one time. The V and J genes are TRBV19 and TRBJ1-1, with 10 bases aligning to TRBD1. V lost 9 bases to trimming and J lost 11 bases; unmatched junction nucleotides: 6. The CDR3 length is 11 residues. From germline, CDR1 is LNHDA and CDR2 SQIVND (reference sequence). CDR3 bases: TGTGCCAGCAGACAGGGGGCGGTTGCTTTCTTT. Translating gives CASRQGAVAFF. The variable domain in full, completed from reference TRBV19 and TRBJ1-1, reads DGGITQSPKYLFRKEGQNVTLSCEQNLNHDAMYWYRQDPGQGLRLIYYSQIVNDFQKGDIAEGYSVSREKKESFPLTVTSAQKNPTAFYLCASRQGAVAFFGQGTRLTVV.

The CDR3 nucleotides read TGTGCCAGCAGTCTCGAGTACAATCAGCCCCAGCATTTT. Translated: CASSLEYNQPQHF. The V and J genes are TRBV7-3 and TRBJ1-5; D is uncertain. V shed 6 bases and J shed 3 bases, with 9 bases lying between them. Germline values: CDR1 SGHTA, CDR2 FQGTGA. The CDR3 runs 13 residues.

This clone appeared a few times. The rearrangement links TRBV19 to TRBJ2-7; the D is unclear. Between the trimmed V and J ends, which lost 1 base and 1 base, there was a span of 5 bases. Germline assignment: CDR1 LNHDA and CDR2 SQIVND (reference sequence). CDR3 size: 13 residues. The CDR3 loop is CASSIASSYEQYF. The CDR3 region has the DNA TGTGCCAGTAGTATAGCAAGTTCCTACGAGCAGTACTTC.

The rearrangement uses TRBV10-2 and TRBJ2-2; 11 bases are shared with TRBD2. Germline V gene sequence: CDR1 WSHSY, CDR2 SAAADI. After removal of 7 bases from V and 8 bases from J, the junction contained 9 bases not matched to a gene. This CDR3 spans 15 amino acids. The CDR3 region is CASTGTSGMRGELFF. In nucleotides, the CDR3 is TGCGCCAGCACAGGGACTAGCGGTATGCGGGGGGAGCTGTTTTTT.

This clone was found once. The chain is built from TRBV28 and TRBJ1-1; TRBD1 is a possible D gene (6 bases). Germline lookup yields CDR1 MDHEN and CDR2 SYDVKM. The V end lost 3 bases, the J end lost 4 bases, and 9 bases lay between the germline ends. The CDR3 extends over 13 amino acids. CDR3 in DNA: TGTGCCAGCAGTTTTCAGGGGAGCACTGAAGCTTTCTTT. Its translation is CASSFQGSTEAFF.

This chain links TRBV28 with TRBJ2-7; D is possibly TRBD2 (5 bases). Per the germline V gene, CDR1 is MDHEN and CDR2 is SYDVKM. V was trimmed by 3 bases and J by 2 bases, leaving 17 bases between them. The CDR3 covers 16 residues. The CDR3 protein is CASSLLPGILTYEQYF. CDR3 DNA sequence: TGTGCCAGCAGTTTGTTGCCCGGGATTCTCACCTACGAGCAGTACTTC.

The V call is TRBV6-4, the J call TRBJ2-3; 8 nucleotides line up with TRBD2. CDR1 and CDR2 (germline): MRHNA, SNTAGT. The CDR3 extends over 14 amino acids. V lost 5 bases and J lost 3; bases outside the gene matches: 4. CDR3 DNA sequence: TGTGCCAGCAGTTCGGGAGGGCCGACAGATACGCAGTATTTT. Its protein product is CASSSGGPTDTQYF.

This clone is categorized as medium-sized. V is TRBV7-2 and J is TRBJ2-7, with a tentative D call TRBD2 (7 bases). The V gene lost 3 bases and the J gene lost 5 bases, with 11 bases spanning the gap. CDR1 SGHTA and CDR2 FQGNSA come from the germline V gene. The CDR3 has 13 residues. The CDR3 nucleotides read TGTGCCAGCAGCTTCTGGGGGGGCCACGAGCAGTACTTC. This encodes CASSFWGGHEQYF.

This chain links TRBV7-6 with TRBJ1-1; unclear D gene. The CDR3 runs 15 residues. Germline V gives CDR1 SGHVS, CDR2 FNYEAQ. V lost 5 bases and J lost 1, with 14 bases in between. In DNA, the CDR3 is TGTGCCAGCAGCGAAAGAGGGCGGCCGAACACTGAAGCTTTCTTT. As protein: CASSERGRPNTEAFF. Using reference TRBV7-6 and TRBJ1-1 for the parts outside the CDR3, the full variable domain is GAGVSQSPRYKVTKRGQDVALRCDPISGHVSLYWYRQALGQGPEFLTYFNYEAQQDKSGLPNDRFSAERPEGSISTLTIQRTEQRDSAMYRCASSERGRPNTEAFFGQGTRLTVV.

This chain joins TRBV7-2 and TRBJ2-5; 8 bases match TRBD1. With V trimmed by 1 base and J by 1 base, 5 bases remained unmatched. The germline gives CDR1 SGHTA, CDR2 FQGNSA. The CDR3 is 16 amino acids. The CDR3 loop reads CASSLVRDRSQETQYF. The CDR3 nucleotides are TGTGCCAGCAGCTTAGTCCGGGACAGGAGCCAAGAGACCCAGTACTTC.

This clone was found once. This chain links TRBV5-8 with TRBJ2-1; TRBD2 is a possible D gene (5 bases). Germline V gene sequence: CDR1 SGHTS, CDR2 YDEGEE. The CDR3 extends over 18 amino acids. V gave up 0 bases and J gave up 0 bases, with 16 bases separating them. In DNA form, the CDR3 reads TGTGCCAGCAGCTTGGTATTCATAGTTGGGAGCTCCTACAATGAGCAGTTCTTC. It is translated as CASSLVFIVGSSYNEQFF. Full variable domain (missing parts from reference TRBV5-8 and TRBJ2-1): EAGVTQSPTHLIKTRGQQATLRCSPISGHTSVYWYQQALGLGLQFLLWYDEGEERNRGNFPPRFSGRQFPNYSSELNVNALELEDSALYLCASSLVFIVGSSYNEQFFGPGTRLTVL.